This T cell receptor beta chain is drawn from a study of a mutant IDH1 vaccine in newly diagnosed glioma. In the case of this clone: Its specificity is unknown.

In germline, CDR1 is SGDLS, CDR2 YYNGEE. The CDR3 length is 18 residues. V shed 0 bases and J shed 2 bases, with 17 bases lying between them. Repertoires were generated with immunoSEQ multiplex PCR, while TCRdb's copy carries only in-frame clones and drops some. In the table there are about 120,000 clones, approximately 87% of which are singletons. Time point indicated: week 11, during vaccination. The study gave 300 ug of mutant IDH1 20-mer peptide per vaccine dose, with topical imiquimod. The sequence was obtained from a woman between 50 and 59 years old with glioma. Sequencing was performed on PBMCs, taken from a glioma patient whose treatment included an IDH1 peptide vaccine. The chain employs TRBV9 and TRBJ2-2, with D perhaps TRBD2 (5 bases). CDR3 amino acids: CASSVEIGRGINTGELFF. The CDR3, as DNA: TGTGCCAGCAGCGTAGAGATTGGTAGAGGGATCAACACCGGGGAGCTGTTTTTT.